What follows is one TCR beta chain and its context. V was clipped by 6 bases and J by 2 bases, with 15 bases between them. The CDR3 is 14 amino acids. Germline CDR1 is DFQATT and CDR2 is SNEGSKA (reference sequence). The data stem from a study of CD8 T cells in Susac syndrome. RNA, at about 0.45 to 1 ug, was reverse transcribed with random hexamers. In TCRdb, the immunoSEQ multiplex PCR reads were re-called with MiXCR into one record per CDR3 protein. The sample lists about 140,000 distinct CDR3 sequences, 95% occurring once. The chain carries TRBV20-1 and TRBJ2-3; D possibly corresponds to TRBD2 (6 bases). The TCR originated in a human donor with Susac syndrome. The source material was CD4+ T cells from PBMCs. CDR3 bases: TGCAGTGCCCGTCGGGCGGGGAACACAGATACGCAGTATTTT. Translated: CSARRAGNTDTQYF.